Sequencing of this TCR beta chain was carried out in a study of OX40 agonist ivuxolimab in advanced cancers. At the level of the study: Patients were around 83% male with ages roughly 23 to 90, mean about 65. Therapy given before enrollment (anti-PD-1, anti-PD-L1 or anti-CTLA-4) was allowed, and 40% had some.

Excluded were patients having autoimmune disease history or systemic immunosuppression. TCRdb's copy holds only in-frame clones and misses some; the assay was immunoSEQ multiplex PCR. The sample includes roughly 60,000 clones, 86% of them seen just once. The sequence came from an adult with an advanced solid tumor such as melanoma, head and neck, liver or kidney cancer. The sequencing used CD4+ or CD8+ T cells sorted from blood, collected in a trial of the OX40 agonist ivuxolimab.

The CDR3 DNA is TGTGCCAGCAGCTTTCCTTCTCAAGAGACCCAGTACTTC. Its translation is CASSFPSQETQYF. This sequence joins TRBV7-8 and TRBJ2-5; the D is unclear. From germline, CDR1 is SGHVS and CDR2 FQNEAQ. Between the trimmed V and J ends, which lost 3 bases and 2 bases, there was a span of 7 bases. The CDR3 sequence is 13 residues long.